This T cell receptor beta chain was captured by sequencing in a study of T cell clones after liver transplantation. Study summary: TCRbeta sequencing after a pre-transplant mixed lymphocyte reaction identified graft-donor-reactive clones, later tracked in post-transplant blood.

After removal of 2 bases from V and 13 bases from J, the junction contained 13 bases not matched to a gene. The CDR3 length is 15 residues. CDR1 and CDR2 (germline): SGHRS, YFSETQ. Unstimulated PBMCs were sorted into CD3+CD4+ and CD3+CD8+ populations. TCRdb's table, derived via immunoSEQ multiplex PCR, lists solely in-frame clones and lacks some. Among some 12,000 clones listed, 74% were seen once. Here the sequenced sample was CD8+ T cells from blood, taken at the 22-month timepoint. V and J are TRBV5-1 and TRBJ2-1, with 9 bases aligning to TRBD2. This TCR derives from a human patient who received a liver transplant. Part of the T cells may come from the graft donor. The CDR3 loop reads CASSFGSGRRQEQFF. The CDR3 nucleotides read TGCGCCAGCAGCTTCGGTAGCGGGAGACGTCAGGAACAGTTCTTC. The full variable domain, completed using reference TRBV5-1 and TRBJ2-1, is KAGVTQTPRYLIKTRGQQVTLSCSPISGHRSVSWYQQTPGQGLQFLFEYFSETQRNKGNFPGRFSGRQFSNSRSEMNVSTLELGDSALYLCASSFGSGRRQEQFFGPGTRLTVL.